The 14 T cell receptor beta chains in this list originate from one sample, sequenced in a study of T cell repertoires in cytomegalovirus infection. Each CDR3 protein is one row after TCRdb ran MiXCR on the reads. The sample includes some 300,000 distinct CDR3 sequences, around 15% of them seen just once. The sequenced sample consisted of PBMCs. All receptors derive from a human donor in good health (CMV status not recorded). Some clones in this sample may be carry-over from other donors' samples.

V usage is TRBV7-2 and J usage is TRBJ2-2; D is uncertain. From germline, CDR1 is SGHTA and CDR2 FQGNSA. Trimming shortened V by 1 base and J by 8 bases, and 5 bases separated the two germline ends. This CDR3 comprises 12 residues. The CDR3 DNA is TGTGCCAGCAGCTTAGACCAGGGGGAGCTGTTTTTT. It specifies CASSLDQGELFF.

This clonotype appeared a few times. The rearrangement joins TRBV6-2 or TRBV6-3 to TRBJ1-1, with D possibly being TRBD1 (5 bases). The germline V and J ends were trimmed by 8 bases and 4 bases, with 11 bases remaining between them. CDR1 MNHEY and CDR2 SVGEGT come from the germline V gene. CDR3 size: 12 residues. In DNA, the CDR3 is TGTGCCAGCGGGACCAGGACCACTGAAGCTTTCTTT. The encoded protein is CASGTRTTEAFF.

The chain has TRBV9 and TRBJ2-3; D may be TRBD2 (5 bases). Deletions cut 0 bases from V and 6 bases from J, with 8 bases between. The germline V gene has CDR1 SGDLS and CDR2 YYNGEE. This CDR3 contains 13 residues. CDR3: CASSVDGGDTQYF. The CDR3 DNA sequence: TGTGCCAGCAGCGTAGATGGAGGTGATACGCAGTATTTT.

This clonotype occurred a few times. The chain combines TRBV20-1 with TRBJ2-1, with TRBD2 matching 14 bases. The CDR3 length is 14 residues. The V gene end was trimmed by 3 bases and the J gene end by 9 bases; junction bases not matched to a gene: 4. Germline V gene sequence: CDR1 DFQATT, CDR2 SNEGSKA (reference sequence). The CDR3 loop is CSASRLAGGAEQFF. The CDR3 DNA is TGCAGTGCTAGTCGACTAGCGGGAGGGGCTGAGCAGTTCTTC.

In its sample, this clonotype was seen many times. The V gene is TRBV3-1, the J gene TRBJ2-1; 10 bases map to TRBD2. CDR1 is LGHDT and CDR2 is YNNKEL in the germline V gene (reference sequence). There are 16 residues in the CDR3. J was trimmed by 10 bases and V by 1 base; bases with no gene match: 10. CDR3: CASSQGRSGRAKEQFF. The CDR3 DNA sequence: TGTGCCAGCAGCCAAGGCCGGAGCGGGAGGGCTAAAGAGCAGTTCTTC.

The table lists this clonotype with many counts. The chain couples TRBV7-6 to TRBJ1-1, with no clear D. With 1 base removed from V and 4 bases from J, the gap between germline ends came to 16 bases. The CDR3 is made up of 16 amino acids. CDR1 and CDR2 from the germline V gene are SGHVS and FNYEAQ. The CDR3 is CASSLVETRSSTEAFF. The DNA of the CDR3 is TGTGCCAGCAGCTTAGTGGAGACTAGAAGCTCCACTGAAGCTTTCTTT. The full variable domain, rest sourced from reference TRBV7-6 and TRBJ1-1, is GAGVSQSPRYKVTKRGQDVALRCDPISGHVSLYWYRQALGQGPEFLTYFNYEAQQDKSGLPNDRFSAERPEGSISTLTIQRTEQRDSAMYRCASSLVETRSSTEAFFGQGTRLTVV.

This clonotype was recorded many times. This chain joins TRBV29-1 and TRBJ2-3; the D gene is possibly TRBD2 (6 bases). The germline V gene encodes CDR1 SQVTM and CDR2 ANQGSEA. The CDR3 is 14 amino acids. Between the trimmed V and J ends, which lost 7 bases and 2 bases, there was a span of 16 bases. As DNA, the CDR3 is TGCAGCGCCCCCCTTGCGGGGCCCACAGATACGCAGTATTTT. Encoded protein: CSAPLAGPTDTQYF.

This sequence joins TRBV19 and TRBJ1-5, with D perhaps TRBD1 (5 bases). Germline V gene sequence: CDR1 LNHDA, CDR2 SQIVND (reference sequence). The ends were cut back, 7 bases at V and 4 bases at J, with 11 bases in the middle. The CDR3 totals 13 residues. The CDR3 sequence is CASTMGGNQPQHF. The DNA of the CDR3 is TGTGCCAGTACCATGGGGGGAAATCAGCCCCAGCATTTT. Full variable domain (missing parts from reference TRBV19 and TRBJ1-5): DGGITQSPKYLFRKEGQNVTLSCEQNLNHDAMYWYRQDPGQGLRLIYYSQIVNDFQKGDIAEGYSVSREKKESFPLTVTSAQKNPTAFYLCASTMGGNQPQHFGDGTRLSIL.

This clonotype has at least ten counts. The chain carries TRBV28 and TRBJ2-6, with 9 bases identical to TRBD1. The CDR3 runs 19 residues. CDR1 is MDHEN and CDR2 is SYDVKM in the germline V gene. Trimming at V came to 6 bases and at J to 1 base, leaving 13 bases not matched to a gene. This CDR3 reads CASSWGTGTGSSGANVLTF. The CDR3 nucleotides read TGTGCCAGCAGCTGGGGGACCGGGACAGGGTCTTCTGGGGCCAACGTCCTGACTTTC.

This clonotype was detected only a few times. The gene calls are TRBV10-2 and TRBJ1-1; maybe TRBD1 (6 bases). V lost 3 bases to trimming and J lost 10 bases, with 21 bases between them. The CDR3 has 15 amino acids. Germline CDR1 is WSHSY and CDR2 is SAAADI. The chain's CDR3 is CASSDFGLQGLGAFF. For the CDR3, the DNA is TGCGCCAGCAGTGACTTTGGGTTACAGGGACTTGGAGCTTTCTTT.

This clonotype appeared many times. J is TRBJ2-1 and V is TRBV7-8; 10 bases are a match to TRBD1. CDR1 and CDR2 (germline): SGHVS, FQNEAQ. This CDR3 contains 15 residues. Trimming cost V 4 bases and J 6 bases; bases outside gene matches: 6. The CDR3 loop is CASSSGQGRFNEQFF. DNA for the CDR3: TGTGCCAGCAGCTCGGGACAGGGGAGATTCAATGAGCAGTTCTTC.

This clonotype showed up just a few times. The chain employs TRBV29-1 and TRBJ2-5; 9 nucleotides match TRBD1. CDR1 and CDR2 from the germline V gene are SQVTM and ANQGSEA. V shed 6 bases and J 2 bases; nucleotides not matched to a gene: 1. This CDR3 is built from 12 residues. The CDR3 bases are TGCAGCGTGGACAGGGGACAAGAGACCCAGTACTTC. It codes for CSVDRGQETQYF.

The sample holds many counts of this clonotype. The chain combines TRBV27 with TRBJ2-1; a possible D gene is TRBD1 (5 bases). The CDR3 has 14 amino acids. CDR1 MNHEY and CDR2 SMNVEV come from the germline V gene (reference sequence). V lost 3 bases to trimming and J lost 7 bases, with 13 bases between them. The CDR3 coding sequence is TGTGCCAGCAGTTTTCCGGCAGGGAAAAATGAGCAGTTCTTC. Its protein is CASSFPAGKNEQFF.

This clonotype was seen only a few times. This chain's CDR3 is CASSTPGQGRLGYGYTF. The CDR3, as DNA: TGTGCCAGCAGCACTCCGGGACAGGGCCGTTTAGGCTATGGCTACACCTTC. The chain has TRBV7-2 and TRBJ1-2, with 9 bases aligning to TRBD1. CDR1 is SGHTA, CDR2 FQGNSA, per germline. This CDR3 has 17 amino acids. V dropped 5 bases and J dropped 4; count of bases not matched to a gene: 14.